This T cell receptor (beta chain) came from a study of Ad26.COV2.S vaccination and SARS-CoV-2 variants. Study observations and caveats: Non-spike TCR breadth showed similarity between vaccine and placebo recipients. Placebo recipients had lower spike-specific TCR breadth than vaccine recipients.

About this clone itself: Its target is unknown.

The germline V gene has CDR1 GTSNPN and CDR2 SVGIG (reference sequence). V was cut by 8 bases and J by 7 bases, with 6 bases left in between. The CDR3 sequence is 9 residues long. The table came from immunoSEQ multiplex PCR; TCRdb's copy has only in-frame clones and leaves some out. The repertoire consists of around 250,000 clones, with around 88% occurring once and the leading ten covering about 2.7%. Treatment given: roughly 20 received Ad26.COV2.S at low or high dose, single or two shots; five or six received placebo; per-sample allocation not given. The samples date from day 63 after the first vaccine or placebo injection. Adults aged 18-55 years in Boston included the donor. The vaccine antigen was prefusion-stabilized Wuhan SARS-CoV-2 spike.

This clonotype originated in a person between 18 and 60 years old who received the Ad26.COV2.S COVID-19 vaccine or a placebo. The chain uses TRBV30 and TRBJ1-5; no clear D gene. The sample consisted of peripheral blood, taken in a trial of Ad26.COV2.S vaccine versus placebo. The CDR3 bases are TGTGCCGCGTTCCAGCCCCAGCATTTT. It translates to CAAFQPQHF.